Shown below are 27 T cell receptor beta chains from a single sample sequenced in a study of cytomegalovirus exposure and HLA in healthy donors. The primer mix had 60 Vbeta and 13 Jbeta primers. Generated by immunoSEQ multiplex PCR, the TCRdb table keeps only in-frame clones and is missing some. Of roughly 190,000 clones listed, more than 65% are singletons. Material: PBMCs. The receptors shown here come from a middle-aged man in good health and CMV-seropositive.

CDR3 sequence reads: CASGPGYKSRQETQYF. In nucleotides, the CDR3 is TGTGCCAGCGGCCCGGGATACAAAAGCCGTCAGGAGACCCAGTACTTC. The rearrangement uses TRBV21-1 and TRBJ2-5; the D call in the table, TRBD2, was not verified against the DNA. TRBV21-1 is reported as a pseudogene. There are 16 residues in the CDR3.

The CDR3 loop is CASSPAGGPYNEQFF. DNA for the CDR3: TGTGCCAGCAGCCCAGCGGGGGGACCCTACAATGAGCAGTTCTTC. The rearrangement links TRBV9 to TRBJ2-1, with 9 bases that match TRBD2. V was pared by 4 bases and J by 2 bases, with 4 bases of the junction left unmatched. The length of the CDR3 is 15 residues. Germline V gives CDR1 SGDLS, CDR2 YYNGEE. Full variable domain (missing parts from reference TRBV9 and TRBJ2-1): DSGVTQTPKHLITATGQRVTLRCSPRSGDLSVYWYQQSLDQGLQFLIQYYNGEERAKGNILERFSAQQFPDLHSELNLSSLELGDSALYFCASSPAGGPYNEQFFGPGTRLTVL.

This chain connects TRBV29-1 to TRBJ2-5; D is possibly TRBD1 (6 bases). Germline CDR1 is SQVTM and CDR2 is ANQGSEA. The CDR3 covers 13 residues. V lost 4 bases, J lost 4 bases, and 13 bases lay in between. CDR3 nucleotide sequence: TGCAGCGTTGCGACAGGCCGTGGAGAGACCCAGTACTTC. Its protein product is CSVATGRGETQYF.

The chain employs TRBV7-7 and TRBJ2-2; maybe TRBD2 (6 bases). V gave up 4 bases and J gave up 6 bases, with 6 bases separating them. The CDR3 spans 12 residues. Germline V lookup: CDR1 SSHAT, CDR2 FNYEAQ (reference sequence). The CDR3 bases are TGTGCCAGCAGCTCGGGGGCCGGGGAGCTGTTTTTT. Its protein product is CASSSGAGELFF.

The genes are TRBV10-3 and TRBJ2-7; 12 bases line up with TRBD2. With V trimmed by 5 bases and J by 6 bases, 8 bases remained unmatched. Germline lookup yields CDR1 ENHRY and CDR2 SYGVKD. The CDR3 sequence is 15 residues long. CDR3 amino acids: CAISLTSGGPGEQYF. CDR3 sequence (DNA): TGTGCCATCAGTCTGACTAGCGGGGGCCCGGGCGAGCAGTACTTC.

This rearrangement joins TRBV6-5 to TRBJ2-1; 7 nucleotides align to TRBD2. V shed 4 bases and J 7 bases; nucleotides not matched to a gene: 13. The CDR3 loop spans 16 amino acids. From germline, CDR1 is MNHEY and CDR2 SVGAGI. CDR3 sequence reads: CASSSGLQRGSNEQFF. DNA of the CDR3: TGTGCCAGCAGTTCAGGTCTTCAGCGGGGAAGTAATGAGCAGTTCTTC.

This clone was observed a handful of times. This chain joins TRBV27 and TRBJ2-5, with D maybe TRBD2 (6 bases). The J call is uncertain, as TRBJ2-7 better fits the DNA end. The length of the CDR3 is 14 residues. Germline values: CDR1 MNHEY, CDR2 SMNVEV (reference sequence). The CDR3 spells CASSLAGSPYEQYF. The CDR3, as DNA: TGTGCCAGCAGTTTGGCGGGGTCTCCCTACGAGCAGTACTTC.

V gene TRBV10-3 combines with J gene TRBJ2-1; a possible D gene is TRBD1 (5 bases). V was trimmed by 2 bases and J by 0 bases, leaving 11 bases between them. The CDR3 runs to 16 residues. CDR1 and CDR2 from the germline V gene are ENHRY and SYGVKD. Here the CDR3 reads CAISERQFSSYNEQFF. Written as DNA, the CDR3 is TGTGCCATCAGTGAGCGACAGTTCAGCTCCTACAATGAGCAGTTCTTC.

The chain is built from TRBV19 and TRBJ1-6, with 11 bases that match TRBD1. CDR3 length: 14 amino acids. Germline lookup yields CDR1 LNHDA and CDR2 SQIVND (reference sequence). V was pared by 7 bases and J by 7 bases, with 3 bases of the junction left unmatched. CDR3 loop: CASTGTGGNSPLHF. Here the CDR3 DNA reads TGTGCCAGTACCGGGACAGGGGGAAATTCACCCCTCCACTTT.

The chain recombines TRBV21-1 with TRBJ2-7; the table's D call TRBD2 went unverified against the DNA. TRBV21-1 is a pseudogene segment. There are 13 residues in the CDR3. CDR3 DNA sequence: TGTGCCACAGGGCGGGACCGTACCTACGAGCAGTACTTC. Residues: CATGRDRTYEQYF.

This chain links TRBV5-1 with TRBJ1-1; tentative D call: TRBD1 (5 bases). V lost 3 bases to trimming and J lost 6 bases, with 18 bases between them. The germline V gene encodes CDR1 SGHRS and CDR2 YFSETQ. There are 15 residues in the CDR3. CDR3 protein: CASSSGRGEGPEAFF. The CDR3 region has the DNA TGCGCCAGCAGCTCGGGACGGGGGGAAGGGCCTGAAGCTTTCTTT.

The V gene is TRBV5-4, the J gene TRBJ2-7, with 8 bases that match TRBD1. Germline assignment: CDR1 SGHNT and CDR2 YYREEE (reference sequence). With 0 bases clipped from V and 0 bases from J, the junction kept 11 bases outside the gene matches. This CDR3 is built from 18 residues. The CDR3: CASSLGAGGLFSSYEQYF. DNA for the CDR3: TGTGCCAGCAGCTTGGGGGCAGGGGGCCTTTTCAGCTCCTACGAGCAGTACTTC.

The DNA of the CDR3 is TGTGCCAGCAGTGACCGGGACAGCTCCTACGAGCAGTACTTC. This encodes CASSDRDSSYEQYF. The chain joins TRBV6-1 to TRBJ2-7; the match to TRBD1 covers 7 bases. This CDR3 has 14 amino acids. V dropped 3 bases and J dropped 0; count of bases not matched to a gene: 2. CDR1 and CDR2 from the germline V gene are MNHNS and SASEGT.

The CDR3 loop is CASRMETSGYNEQFF. DNA for the CDR3: TGTGCCAGCAGGATGGAGACTAGCGGCTACAATGAGCAGTTCTTC. The chain links TRBV6-1 to TRBJ2-1; TRBD2 agrees at 9 bases. Trimming at V came to 6 bases and at J to 3 bases, leaving 6 bases not matched to a gene. The germline V gene encodes CDR1 MNHNS and CDR2 SASEGT. This CDR3 spans 15 amino acids.

The J gene is TRBJ1-1, the V gene TRBV23-1; possibly TRBD1 for D (5 bases). TRBV23-1 has ORF status, its function being uncertain. Trimming left V 0 bases short and J 0 bases short, with 8 bases between. The CDR3 runs to 15 residues. CDR3 sequence: CASSQSGRVNTEAFF. As DNA, the CDR3 is TGCGCCAGCAGTCAATCGGGCAGGGTGAACACTGAAGCTTTCTTT.

The chain joins TRBV10-3 to TRBJ2-5, with 8 bases identical to TRBD2. Judging by the DNA end, TRBJ2-7 fits better; the J call may be wrong. In germline, CDR1 is ENHRY, CDR2 SYGVKD. This CDR3 spans 14 amino acids. The CDR3 DNA is TGTGCCATCAGTGAGTCGATTAGCGGGAACGAGCAGTACTTC. This encodes CAISESISGNEQYF.

The V call is TRBV5-1, the J call TRBJ2-7; 7 nucleotides line up with TRBD2. Germline CDR1 SGHRS, CDR2 YFSETQ. The V and J ends lost 3 bases and 6 bases, in that order; junction bases with no gene match: 12. CDR3 length: 15 residues. The CDR3 loop reads CASSYSGLPPFEQYF. The CDR3 DNA reads as TGCGCCAGCAGCTACTCGGGACTACCACCCTTCGAGCAGTACTTC.

The chain couples TRBV4-3 to TRBJ2-5; 10 bases align to TRBD1. V lost 3 bases to trimming and J lost 5 bases; unmatched junction nucleotides: 6. The CDR3 totals 15 residues. The V gene's germline CDR1 is LGHNA and CDR2 YSLEER. CDR3 bases: TGCGCCAGCAGCCAGGGACAGGGGAGGGTGGAGACCCAGTACTTC. Protein product: CASSQGQGRVETQYF.

The chain has TRBV5-1 and TRBJ1-5; 7 bases line up with TRBD1. Germline V gene data show CDR1 as SGHRS and CDR2 as YFSETQ. The CDR3 is 15 amino acids. V lost 2 bases and J lost 0; bases outside the gene matches: 2. CDR3 in amino acids: CASSLQGNSNQPQHF. CDR3 DNA sequence: TGCGCCAGCAGCTTACAGGGGAATAGCAATCAGCCCCAGCATTTT. Full variable domain (missing parts from reference TRBV5-1 and TRBJ1-5): KAGVTQTPRYLIKTRGQQVTLSCSPISGHRSVSWYQQTPGQGLQFLFEYFSETQRNKGNFPGRFSGRQFSNSRSEMNVSTLELGDSALYLCASSLQGNSNQPQHFGDGTRLSIL.

This rearrangement joins TRBV4-1 to TRBJ2-3; 8 nucleotides agree with TRBD2. The trim removed 1 base at V and 5 bases at J, leaving 8 bases unmatched. Looked up from germline, CDR1 is MGHRA and CDR2 is YSYEKL. This CDR3 has 16 residues. CDR3 amino acids: CASSQGFKRGIDTQYF. CDR3 sequence (DNA): TGCGCCAGCAGCCAAGGGTTTAAGCGGGGGATAGATACGCAGTATTTT.

The genes are TRBV18 and TRBJ1-1, with unresolved D. The CDR3 is made up of 16 amino acids. Trimming removed 3 bases from V and 0 bases from J, with 14 bases in between. Germline V gives CDR1 KGHSH, CDR2 LQKENI. The CDR3 coding sequence is TGTGCCAGCTCACCTCTTGTTGAGGCTTTGAACACTGAAGCTTTCTTT. Translated, it gives CASSPLVEALNTEAFF.

This clone appeared once. One end of the junction does not line up with germline, which may come from a read error. The rearrangement links TRBV5-1 to TRBJ2-7, with 12 bases identical to TRBD2. CDR1 is SGHRS, CDR2 YFSETQ, per germline. This CDR3 has 15 amino acids. The CDR3 region is CASTSSGRGSSEQYF. CDR3 DNA: TGCGCCAGCACCTCTAGCGGGAGGGGGTCCTCCGAGCAGTACTTC. Looking up the rest from reference TRBV5-1 and TRBJ2-7 gives the full variable domain: KAGVTQTPRYLIKTRGQQVTLSCSPISGHRSVSWYQQTPGQGLQFLFEYFSETQRNKGNFPGRFSGRQFSNSRSEMNVSTLELGDSALYLCASTSSGRGSSEQYFGPGTRLTVT.

This clone was recorded a few times. This chain joins TRBV5-1 and TRBJ2-1; possibly TRBD1 for D (6 bases). CDR3 length: 15 amino acids. Germline V gene sequence: CDR1 SGHRS, CDR2 YFSETQ. V was trimmed by 0 bases and J by 1 base, leaving 8 bases between them. CDR3 DNA: TGCGCCAGCAGCTTGGGACAGGAGTCCTACAATGAGCAGTTCTTC. It codes for CASSLGQESYNEQFF.

The rearrangement joins TRBV6-5 to TRBJ2-3, with TRBD2 as a possible D gene (5 bases). Germline V gene data show CDR1 as MNHEY and CDR2 as SVGAGI. The CDR3 totals 15 residues. V was shortened by 1 base and J by 5 bases, with 13 bases between the two germline ends. CDR3 sequence (DNA): TGTGCCAGCAGTTACTTTGGAGCGGTGGAAGATACGCAGTATTTT. It translates to CASSYFGAVEDTQYF.

This clone was recorded a few times. V is TRBV5-8 and J is TRBJ1-1; 8 nucleotides agree with TRBD1. The V and J ends lost 0 bases and 4 bases, in that order; junction bases with no gene match: 2. Germline CDR1 and CDR2: SGHTS and YDEGEE. The CDR3 totals 14 residues. CDR3 coding DNA: TGTGCCAGCAGCTTGGGCCAGGGGGCCACTGAAGCTTTCTTT. This encodes CASSLGQGATEAFF.

V is TRBV6-1 and J is TRBJ2-6; 7 bases match TRBD2. The V gene end was trimmed by 7 bases and the J gene end by 12 bases; junction bases not matched to a gene: 12. CDR3 length: 14 amino acids. Germline V lookup: CDR1 MNHNS, CDR2 SASEGT. The CDR3 protein is CASTLPGGMGVLTF. For the CDR3, the DNA is TGTGCCAGCACCCTCCCCGGGGGGATGGGCGTCCTGACTTTC.

The gene calls are TRBV19 and TRBJ2-7, with TRBD1 matching over 9 bases. This CDR3 contains 14 residues. The V and J ends lost 9 bases and 5 bases, in that order; junction bases with no gene match: 11. Germline loops: CDR1 LNHDA, CDR2 SQIVND (reference sequence). The CDR3 region has the DNA TGTGCCAGCAGCCTAATGGGACAGGGTAACGAGCAGTACTTC. It yields the protein CASSLMGQGNEQYF.